Shown below are 23 T cell receptor beta chains from a single sample sequenced in a study of blood T cell repertoires in COVID-19 (dated by TCRdb to the early 2020s). Library construction relied on the immunoSEQ multiplex PCR assay. TCRdb took over this immuneACCESS table, retaining in-frame rearrangements with V and J assigned. Such tables are incomplete; in checked studies, under half of the missing clones stem from an unresolved V gene, and the remainder is unexplained. The sample has about 150,000 clones on record, about four fifths of them singletons. Clones ranked in the top ten supply 2.2% of the sample. Sample: peripheral blood. These receptors were taken from a man between 65 and 85 years old with acute or convalescent COVID-19.

The chain carries TRBV5-1 and TRBJ1-4; D is undetermined. This CDR3 has 13 amino acids. V lost 0 bases and J 7 bases, leaving 7 bases between the germline ends. CDR1 is SGHRS, CDR2 YFSETQ, per germline. The CDR3 spells CASSLATGEKLFF. CDR3 nucleotide sequence: TGCGCCAGCAGCTTGGCCACTGGTGAAAAACTGTTTTTT.

The chain joins TRBV28 to TRBJ1-2; D unresolved. The V end lost 9 bases, the J end lost 8 bases, and 10 bases lay between the germline ends. This CDR3 has 10 residues. Germline V gene sequence: CDR1 MDHEN, CDR2 SYDVKM. DNA for the CDR3: TGTGCCAGTCTTAGGGAGGGCTACACCTTC. This sequence encodes CASLREGYTF.

This clone has a handful of counts. V is TRBV9 and J is TRBJ2-5, with 8 bases lining up with TRBD2. The CDR3 spans 14 residues. Germline CDR1 is SGDLS and CDR2 is YYNGEE. J lost 4 bases, V lost 6 bases, and 8 bases had no gene match. Here the CDR3 DNA reads TGTGCCAGCACCGTCGGACTAGCTGGAGAGACCCAGTACTTC. It yields the protein CASTVGLAGETQYF.

The chain joins TRBV7-9 to TRBJ2-2; D uncertain. The V end lost 2 bases, the J end lost 6 bases, and 7 bases lay between the germline ends. This CDR3 region has 13 residues. Germline V gene lookup returns CDR1 SEHNR and CDR2 FQNEAQ (reference sequence). The CDR3 DNA sequence: TGTGCCAGCAGCTTACCGAGAGCCGGGGAGCTGTTTTTT. Its translation is CASSLPRAGELFF.

The chain carries TRBV23-1 and TRBJ2-1; no clear D. TRBV23-1 is sorted into the ORF group, with uncertain function. The CDR3 consists of 17 residues. V was cut by 1 base and J by 0 bases, with 13 bases left in between. This chain's CDR3 is CASSQFRRPNSYNEQFF. The CDR3 coding sequence is TGCGCCAGCAGTCAATTCAGGCGCCCTAACTCCTACAATGAGCAGTTCTTC.

The DNA of the CDR3 is TGTGCCAGCAGCCCGCAGGTCTACAATGAGCAGTTCTTC. Translation gives CASSPQVYNEQFF. V usage is TRBV21-1 and J usage is TRBJ2-1; TRBD1, as called in the table, went unchecked against the DNA. TRBV21-1 is an annotated pseudogene. This CDR3 comprises 13 residues.

This chain uses TRBV6-5 with TRBJ2-5, with 7 positions matching TRBD2. The CDR3 spans 14 residues. The V segment lost 6 bases and the J segment 4 bases; nucleotides outside the gene matches: 8. Germline V gene lookup returns CDR1 MNHEY and CDR2 SVGAGI. CDR3 coding DNA: TGTGCCAGCAGCGGGAGGAGGGGTGGAGAGACCCAGTACTTC. This encodes CASSGRRGGETQYF.

V is TRBV19 and J is TRBJ2-2; unclear D gene. The germline V gene encodes CDR1 LNHDA and CDR2 SQIVND (reference sequence). The ends were cut back, 5 bases at V and 1 base at J, with 11 bases in the middle. The CDR3 extends over 15 amino acids. As DNA, the CDR3 is TGTGCCAGTAGTTCTCGACAAAAGAACACCGGGGAGCTGTTTTTT. Protein sequence: CASSSRQKNTGELFF.

V and J are TRBV7-2 and TRBJ2-5; unclear D gene. In germline, CDR1 is SGHTA, CDR2 FQGNSA. V was trimmed by 8 bases and J by 1 base, leaving 23 bases between them. This CDR3 is built from 17 residues. The CDR3 region is CASGSENLWVRQETQYF. CDR3 coding DNA: TGTGCCAGCGGGTCGGAGAACCTATGGGTTCGCCAAGAGACCCAGTACTTC.

Concerning this clone: The identical CDR3 is also encoded by other nucleotide sequences in the sample. The chain has TRBV5-1 and TRBJ1-2; 12 nucleotides match TRBD1. J gave up 6 bases and V 0 bases, and 3 bases lay outside the gene matches. The CDR3 is 15 residues long. The V gene's germline CDR1 is SGHRS and CDR2 YFSETQ. CDR3 in DNA: TGCGCCAGCAGCTTGGCCGGGACAGGGGGCGATGGCTACACCTTC. This translates into CASSLAGTGGDGYTF.

This CDR3 reads CASSLAPGSAEQYF. CDR3 nucleotide sequence: TGCGCCAGCAGCTTGGCCCCAGGTAGCGCCGAGCAGTACTTC. V usage is TRBV5-1 and J usage is TRBJ2-7, with D possibly matching TRBD2 (5 bases). This CDR3 comprises 14 residues. Germline V gene sequence: CDR1 SGHRS, CDR2 YFSETQ. V lost 0 bases to trimming and J lost 6 bases, with 13 bases between them. Full variable domain (rest looked up from reference TRBV5-1 and TRBJ2-7): KAGVTQTPRYLIKTRGQQVTLSCSPISGHRSVSWYQQTPGQGLQFLFEYFSETQRNKGNFPGRFSGRQFSNSRSEMNVSTLELGDSALYLCASSLAPGSAEQYFGPGTRLTVT.

The chain joins TRBV6-5 to TRBJ1-2; 10 bases line up with TRBD1. The CDR3 consists of 14 residues. CDR1 MNHEY and CDR2 SVGAGI come from the germline V gene. With 6 bases clipped from V and 12 bases from J, the junction kept 13 bases outside the gene matches. The CDR3 spells CASSHPKTGGRDTF. CDR3 nucleotide sequence: TGTGCCAGCAGCCATCCAAAGACAGGGGGCCGGGACACCTTC.

The genes are TRBV3-1 (or the pseudogene TRBV3-2) and TRBJ2-7; no clear D. The V gene lost 3 bases and the J gene lost 7 bases, with 10 bases spanning the gap. The CDR3 is made up of 12 amino acids. Germline loops: CDR1 LGHDT, CDR2 YNNKEL (reference sequence). The CDR3, as DNA: TGTGCCAGCAGCCATGCCCGGTCTGAGCAGTACTTC. Its translation is CASSHARSEQYF.

The J gene is TRBJ2-3, the V gene TRBV19; no reliable D call. Germline V CDR1 and CDR2: LNHDA, SQIVND (reference sequence). Trimming pared 5 bases from V and 2 bases from J, leaving 8 bases between. The CDR3 is made up of 13 amino acids. The CDR3, as DNA: TGTGCCAGTAGTTATGGAGACACAGATACGCAGTATTTT. This encodes CASSYGDTDTQYF. The full variable domain, rest sourced from reference TRBV19 and TRBJ2-3, is DGGITQSPKYLFRKEGQNVTLSCEQNLNHDAMYWYRQDPGQGLRLIYYSQIVNDFQKGDIAEGYSVSREKKESFPLTVTSAQKNPTAFYLCASSYGDTDTQYFGPGTRLTVL.

V usage is TRBV7-8 and J usage is TRBJ2-7; a possible D gene is TRBD2 (6 bases). From germline, CDR1 is SGHVS and CDR2 FQNEAQ. The germline V and J ends were trimmed by 1 base and 5 bases, with 18 bases remaining between them. The CDR3 spans 16 residues. The CDR3 protein is CASSLVAGPNIHEQYF. DNA for the CDR3: TGTGCCAGCAGCTTAGTGGCGGGGCCAAACATCCACGAGCAGTACTTC.

This rearrangement joins TRBV7-2 to TRBJ1-3; D might be TRBD1 (6 bases). Trimming shortened V by 0 bases and J by 3 bases, and 9 bases separated the two germline ends. This CDR3 region has 15 residues. Looked up from germline, CDR1 is SGHTA and CDR2 is FQGNSA. The CDR3 is CASSLAPGDGNTIYF. Here the CDR3 DNA reads TGTGCCAGCAGCTTAGCGCCAGGGGATGGAAACACCATATATTTT.

This chain uses TRBV13 with TRBJ1-6; tentative D call: TRBD1 (5 bases). This CDR3 has 15 amino acids. Trimming removed 3 bases from V and 7 bases from J, with 13 bases in between. In germline, CDR1 is PRHDT, CDR2 FYEKMQ (reference sequence). DNA for the CDR3: TGTGCCAGCAGCTTGGGAGGGGTAGGAAATTCACCCCTCCACTTT. This codes for CASSLGGVGNSPLHF.

The chain recombines TRBV7-9 with TRBJ2-5; TRBD1 matches 10 bases. The CDR3 sequence is 17 residues long. The V gene end was trimmed by 5 bases and the J gene end by 2 bases; junction bases not matched to a gene: 11. The germline V gene encodes CDR1 SEHNR and CDR2 FQNEAQ (reference sequence). In DNA form, the CDR3 reads TGTGCCAGCAGCCATGGCGGACAGGGGGGTTGGCAAGAGACCCAGTACTTC. Encoded protein: CASSHGGQGGWQETQYF.

J is TRBJ2-7 and V is TRBV3-1 (or the pseudogene TRBV3-2); TRBD1 agrees at 10 bases. CDR3 length: 15 amino acids. The germline CDR1 and CDR2 sequences are LGHDT and YNNKEL (reference sequence). V gave up 1 base and J gave up 4 bases; unmatched junction bases: 4. The CDR3 here is CASSQVTGGEYEQYF. The CDR3 nucleotides are TGTGCCAGCAGCCAAGTGACAGGGGGCGAGTACGAGCAGTACTTC.

The chain uses TRBV27 and TRBJ2-7; the D is unclear. The CDR3 sequence is 14 residues long. Per germline, CDR1 MNHEY and CDR2 SMNVEV (reference sequence). The V gene lost 8 bases and the J gene lost 5 bases, with 19 bases spanning the gap. CDR3 sequence: CASPKPGSLHEQYF. In nucleotides, the CDR3 is TGTGCCAGCCCAAAGCCAGGCTCCCTACACGAGCAGTACTTC.

The chain links TRBV6-6 to TRBJ1-1, with D uncertain. Trimming stripped 2 bases from V and 1 base from J, with 11 bases between. Germline lookup yields CDR1 MNHNY and CDR2 SVGAGI (reference sequence). This CDR3 has 15 amino acids. CDR3 nucleotides: TGTGCCAGCAGTTACGATCAGCGGGAGAACACTGAAGCTTTCTTT. The encoded protein is CASSYDQRENTEAFF.

This sequence joins TRBV2 and TRBJ2-1, with D unresolved. Trimming removed 7 bases from V and 10 bases from J, with 23 bases in between. CDR1 is SNHLY, CDR2 FYNNEI, per germline. The CDR3 totals 15 residues. The CDR3 reads CASTDLSGLLGEQFF. Written as DNA, the CDR3 is TGTGCCAGCACCGACCTCTCTGGGCTCCTTGGGGAGCAGTTCTTC.

This clone was observed once. This chain joins TRBV5-4 and TRBJ2-5; D is unresolved. This CDR3 is built from 13 residues. Trimming pared 4 bases from V and 2 bases from J, leaving 9 bases between. Germline loops: CDR1 SGHNT, CDR2 YYREEE (reference sequence). In nucleotides, the CDR3 is TGTGCCAGCAGCATCCCAACTCAAGAGACCCAGTACTTC. This encodes CASSIPTQETQYF.